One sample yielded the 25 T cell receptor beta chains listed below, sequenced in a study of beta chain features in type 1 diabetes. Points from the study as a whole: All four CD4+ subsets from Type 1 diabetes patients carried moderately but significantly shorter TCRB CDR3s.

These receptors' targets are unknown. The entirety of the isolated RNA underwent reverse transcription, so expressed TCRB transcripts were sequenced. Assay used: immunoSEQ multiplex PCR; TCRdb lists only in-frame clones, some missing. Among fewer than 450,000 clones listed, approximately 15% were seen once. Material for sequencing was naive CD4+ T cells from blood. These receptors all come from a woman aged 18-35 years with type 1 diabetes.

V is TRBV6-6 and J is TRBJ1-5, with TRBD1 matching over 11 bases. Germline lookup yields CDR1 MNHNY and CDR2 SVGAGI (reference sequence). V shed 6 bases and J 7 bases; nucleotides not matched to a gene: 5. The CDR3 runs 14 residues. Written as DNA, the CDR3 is TGTGCCAGCAGAATGGGGACAGGGGGACAGCCCCAGCATTTT. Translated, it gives CASRMGTGGQPQHF.

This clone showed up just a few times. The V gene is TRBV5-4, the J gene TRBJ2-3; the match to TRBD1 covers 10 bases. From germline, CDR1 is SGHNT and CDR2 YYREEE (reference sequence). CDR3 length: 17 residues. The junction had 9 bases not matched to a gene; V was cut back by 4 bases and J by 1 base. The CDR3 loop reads CASSHDRGRGGTDTQYF. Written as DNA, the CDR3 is TGTGCCAGCAGCCATGACAGGGGGCGCGGGGGCACAGATACGCAGTATTTT.

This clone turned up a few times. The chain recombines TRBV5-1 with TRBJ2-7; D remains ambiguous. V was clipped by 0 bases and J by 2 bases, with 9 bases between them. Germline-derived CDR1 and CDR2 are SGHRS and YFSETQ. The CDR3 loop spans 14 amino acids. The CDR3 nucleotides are TGCGCCAGCAGCTTGGATGGCCGCACCTACGAGCAGTACTTC. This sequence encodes CASSLDGRTYEQYF.

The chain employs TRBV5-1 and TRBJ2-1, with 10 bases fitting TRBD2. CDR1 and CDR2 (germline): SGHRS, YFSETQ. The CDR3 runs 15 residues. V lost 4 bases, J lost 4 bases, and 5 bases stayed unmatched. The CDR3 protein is CASSSSGRLYNEQFF. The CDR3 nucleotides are TGCGCCAGCAGCAGTAGCGGGAGGCTATACAATGAGCAGTTCTTC.

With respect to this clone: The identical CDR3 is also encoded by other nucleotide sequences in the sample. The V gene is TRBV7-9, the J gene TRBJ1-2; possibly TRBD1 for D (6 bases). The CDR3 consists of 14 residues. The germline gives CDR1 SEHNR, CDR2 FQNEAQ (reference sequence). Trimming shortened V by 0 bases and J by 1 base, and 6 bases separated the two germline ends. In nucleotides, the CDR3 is TGTGCCAGCAGCTTAGCAGGGGGTAACTATGGCTACACCTTC. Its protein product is CASSLAGGNYGYTF.

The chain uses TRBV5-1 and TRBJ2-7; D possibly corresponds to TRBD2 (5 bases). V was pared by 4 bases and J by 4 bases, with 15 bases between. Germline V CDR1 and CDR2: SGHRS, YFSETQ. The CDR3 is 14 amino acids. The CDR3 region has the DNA TGCGCCAGCAGCGGCCGGACTGGGGATTACGAGCAGTACTTC. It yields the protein CASSGRTGDYEQYF.

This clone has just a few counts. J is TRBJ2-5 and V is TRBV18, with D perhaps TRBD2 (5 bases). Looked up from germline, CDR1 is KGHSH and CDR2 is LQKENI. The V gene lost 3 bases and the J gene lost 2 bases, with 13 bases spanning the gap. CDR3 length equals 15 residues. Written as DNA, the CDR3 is TGTGCCAGCTCACCTCCTTCGCGGACTCAAGAGACCCAGTACTTC. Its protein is CASSPPSRTQETQYF. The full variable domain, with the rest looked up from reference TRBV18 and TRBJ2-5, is NAGVMQNPRHLVRRRGQEARLRCSPMKGHSHVYWYRQLPEEGLKFMVYLQKENIIDESGMPKERFSAEFPKEGPSILRIQQVVRGDSAAYFCASSPPSRTQETQYFGPGTRLLVL.

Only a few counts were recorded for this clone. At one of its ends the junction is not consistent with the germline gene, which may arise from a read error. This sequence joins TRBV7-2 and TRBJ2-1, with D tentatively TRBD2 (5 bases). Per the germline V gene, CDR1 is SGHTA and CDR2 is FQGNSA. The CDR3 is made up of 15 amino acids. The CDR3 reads CASRGEGGVYSEQFF. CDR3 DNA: TGTGCCAGCAGGGGTGAGGGTGGGGTTTACAGTGAGCAGTTCTTC.

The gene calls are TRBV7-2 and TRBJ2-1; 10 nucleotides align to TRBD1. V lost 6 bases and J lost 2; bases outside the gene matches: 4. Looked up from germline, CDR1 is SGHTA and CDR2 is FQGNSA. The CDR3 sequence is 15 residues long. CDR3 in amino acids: CASSPTGGAYNEQFF. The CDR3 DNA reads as TGTGCCAGCAGTCCGACAGGGGGCGCCTACAATGAGCAGTTCTTC.

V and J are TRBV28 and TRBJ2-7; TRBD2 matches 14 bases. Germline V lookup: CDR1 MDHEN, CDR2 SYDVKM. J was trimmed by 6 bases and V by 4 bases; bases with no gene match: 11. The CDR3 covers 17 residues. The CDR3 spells CASSSTGLAGGMSEQYF. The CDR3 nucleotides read TGTGCCAGCAGTTCCACCGGACTAGCGGGAGGTATGAGCGAGCAGTACTTC.

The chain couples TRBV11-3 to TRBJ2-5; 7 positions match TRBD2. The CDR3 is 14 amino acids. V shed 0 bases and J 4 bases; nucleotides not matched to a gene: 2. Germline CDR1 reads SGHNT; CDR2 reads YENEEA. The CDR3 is CASSLEGRGETQYF. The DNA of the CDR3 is TGTGCCAGCAGCTTAGAGGGGAGGGGAGAGACCCAGTACTTC.

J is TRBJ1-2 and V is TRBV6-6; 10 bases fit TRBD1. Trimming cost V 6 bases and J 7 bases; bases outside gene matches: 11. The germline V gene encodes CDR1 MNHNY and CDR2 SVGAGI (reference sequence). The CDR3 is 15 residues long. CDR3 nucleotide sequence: TGTGCCAGCAGCAGCCGGGGACAGGGGACGGGTGGCTACACCTTC. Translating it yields CASSSRGQGTGGYTF.

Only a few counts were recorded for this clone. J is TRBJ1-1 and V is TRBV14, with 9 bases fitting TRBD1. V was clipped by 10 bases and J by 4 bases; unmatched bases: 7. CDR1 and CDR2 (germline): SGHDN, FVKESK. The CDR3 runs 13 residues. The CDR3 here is CAIRKTGGTEAFF. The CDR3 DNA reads TGTGCCATCAGAAAGACAGGGGGCACTGAAGCTTTCTTT.

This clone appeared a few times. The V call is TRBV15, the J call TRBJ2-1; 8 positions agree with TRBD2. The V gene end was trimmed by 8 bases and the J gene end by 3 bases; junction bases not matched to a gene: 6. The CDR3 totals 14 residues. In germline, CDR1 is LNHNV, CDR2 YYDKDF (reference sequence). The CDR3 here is CATSSSGFYNEQFF. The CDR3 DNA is TGTGCCACCTCATCTAGCGGGTTCTACAATGAGCAGTTCTTC.

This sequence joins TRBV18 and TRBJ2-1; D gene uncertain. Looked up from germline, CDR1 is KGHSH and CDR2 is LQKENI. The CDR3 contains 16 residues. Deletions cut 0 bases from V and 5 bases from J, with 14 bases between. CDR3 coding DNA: TGTGCCAGCTCACCACCGGTGGCGACACGAGACAATGAGCAGTTCTTC. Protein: CASSPPVATRDNEQFF.

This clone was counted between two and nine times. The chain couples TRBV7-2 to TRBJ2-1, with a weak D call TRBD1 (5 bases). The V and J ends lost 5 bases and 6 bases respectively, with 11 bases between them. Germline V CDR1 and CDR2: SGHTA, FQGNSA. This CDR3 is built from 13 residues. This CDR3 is CASSPRRGNEQFF. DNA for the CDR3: TGTGCCAGCAGCCCGCGTAGGGGCAATGAGCAGTTCTTC. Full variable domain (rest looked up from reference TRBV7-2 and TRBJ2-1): GAGVSQSPSNKVTEKGKDVELRCDPISGHTALYWYRQSLGQGLEFLIYFQGNSAPDKSGLPSDRFSAERTGGSVSTLTIQRTQQEDSAVYLCASSPRRGNEQFFGPGTRLTVL.

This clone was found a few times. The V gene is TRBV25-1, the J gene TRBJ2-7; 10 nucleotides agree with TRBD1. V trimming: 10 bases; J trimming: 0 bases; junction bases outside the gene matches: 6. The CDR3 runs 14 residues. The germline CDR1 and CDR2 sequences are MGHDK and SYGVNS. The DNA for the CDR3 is TGTGCCACCTCCGGGACAGGGGTCTCCTACGAGCAGTACTTC. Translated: CATSGTGVSYEQYF.

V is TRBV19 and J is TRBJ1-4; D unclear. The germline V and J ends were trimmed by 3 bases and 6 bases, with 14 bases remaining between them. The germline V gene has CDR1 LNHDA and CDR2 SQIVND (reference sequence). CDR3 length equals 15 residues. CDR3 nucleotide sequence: TGTGCCAGTAGTATTAGCTGGGGAGGCGATGAAAAACTGTTTTTT. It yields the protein CASSISWGGDEKLFF.

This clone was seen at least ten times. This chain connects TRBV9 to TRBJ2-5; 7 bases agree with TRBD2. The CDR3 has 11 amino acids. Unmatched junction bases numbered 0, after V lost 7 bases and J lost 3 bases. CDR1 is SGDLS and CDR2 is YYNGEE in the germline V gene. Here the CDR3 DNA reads TGTGCCAGCGGGAGGGAAGAGACCCAGTACTTC. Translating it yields CASGREETQYF.

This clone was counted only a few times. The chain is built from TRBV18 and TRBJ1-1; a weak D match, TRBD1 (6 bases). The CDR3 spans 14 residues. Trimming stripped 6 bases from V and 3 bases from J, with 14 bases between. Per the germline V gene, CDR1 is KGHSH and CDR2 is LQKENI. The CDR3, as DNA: TGTGCCAGCTCGACCGGGGGGGCTGACACTGAAGCTTTCTTT. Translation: CASSTGGADTEAFF.

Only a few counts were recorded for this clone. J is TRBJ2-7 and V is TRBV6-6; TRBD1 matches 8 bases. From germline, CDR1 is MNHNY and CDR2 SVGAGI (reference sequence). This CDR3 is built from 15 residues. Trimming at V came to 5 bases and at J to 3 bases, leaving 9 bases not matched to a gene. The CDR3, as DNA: TGTGCCAGCAGTCGACCGGGACAGGCAGACTACGAGCAGTACTTC. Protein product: CASSRPGQADYEQYF.

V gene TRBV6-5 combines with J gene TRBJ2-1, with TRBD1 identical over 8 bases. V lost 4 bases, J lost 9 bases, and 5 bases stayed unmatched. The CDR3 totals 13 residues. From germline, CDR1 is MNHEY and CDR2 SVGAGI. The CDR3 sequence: CASSWDRFGEQFF. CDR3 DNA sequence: TGTGCCAGCAGTTGGGACAGGTTCGGTGAGCAGTTCTTC.

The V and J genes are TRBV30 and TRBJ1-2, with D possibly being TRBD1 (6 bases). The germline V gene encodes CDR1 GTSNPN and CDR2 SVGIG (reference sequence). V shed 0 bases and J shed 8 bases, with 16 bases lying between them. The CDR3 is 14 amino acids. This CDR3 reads CAWSVPDRAGGYTF. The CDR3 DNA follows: TGTGCCTGGAGTGTCCCGGACAGAGCGGGGGGCTACACCTTC. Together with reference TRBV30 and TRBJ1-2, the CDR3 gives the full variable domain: SQTIHQWPATLVQPVGSPLSLECTVEGTSNPNLYWYRQAAGRGLQLLFYSVGIGQISSEVPQNLSASRPQDRQFILSSKKLLLSDSGFYLCAWSVPDRAGGYTFGSGTRLTVV.

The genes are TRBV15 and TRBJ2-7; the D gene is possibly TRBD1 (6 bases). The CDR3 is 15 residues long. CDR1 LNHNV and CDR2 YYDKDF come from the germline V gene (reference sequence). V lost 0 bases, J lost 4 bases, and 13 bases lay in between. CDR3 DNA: TGTGCCACCAGCAGAGATTATGAGGGGGTTTACGAGCAGTACTTC. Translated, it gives CATSRDYEGVYEQYF.

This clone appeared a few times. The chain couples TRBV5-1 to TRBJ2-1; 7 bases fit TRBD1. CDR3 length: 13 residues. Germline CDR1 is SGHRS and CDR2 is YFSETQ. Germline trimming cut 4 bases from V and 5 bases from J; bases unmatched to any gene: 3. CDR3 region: CASSRGTDNEQFF. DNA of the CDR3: TGCGCCAGCAGCAGAGGGACAGACAATGAGCAGTTCTTC. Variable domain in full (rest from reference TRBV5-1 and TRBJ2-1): KAGVTQTPRYLIKTRGQQVTLSCSPISGHRSVSWYQQTPGQGLQFLFEYFSETQRNKGNFPGRFSGRQFSNSRSEMNVSTLELGDSALYLCASSRGTDNEQFFGPGTRLTVL.